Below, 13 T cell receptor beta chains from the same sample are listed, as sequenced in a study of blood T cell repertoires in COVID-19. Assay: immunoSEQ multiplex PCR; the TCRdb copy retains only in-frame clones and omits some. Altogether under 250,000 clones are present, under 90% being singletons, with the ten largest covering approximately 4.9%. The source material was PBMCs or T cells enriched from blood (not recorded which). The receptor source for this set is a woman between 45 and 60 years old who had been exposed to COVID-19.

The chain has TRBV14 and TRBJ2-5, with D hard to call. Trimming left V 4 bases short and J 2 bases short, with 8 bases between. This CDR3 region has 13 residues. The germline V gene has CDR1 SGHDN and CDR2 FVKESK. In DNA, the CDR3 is TGTGCCAGCAGCCCCGTTACTCAAGAGACCCAGTACTTC. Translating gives CASSPVTQETQYF.

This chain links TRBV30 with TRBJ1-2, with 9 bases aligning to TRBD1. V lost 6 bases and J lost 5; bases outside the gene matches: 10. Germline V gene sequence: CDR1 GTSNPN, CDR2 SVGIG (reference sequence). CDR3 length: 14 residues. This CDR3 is CACALDRGRYGYTF. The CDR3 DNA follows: TGTGCCTGCGCCCTTGACAGGGGGAGGTATGGCTACACCTTC.

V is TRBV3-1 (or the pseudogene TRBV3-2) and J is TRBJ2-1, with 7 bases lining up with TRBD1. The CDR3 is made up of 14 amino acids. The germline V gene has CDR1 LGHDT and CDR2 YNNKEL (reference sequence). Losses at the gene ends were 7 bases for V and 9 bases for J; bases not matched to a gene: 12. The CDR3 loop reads CASTSRTGKGEQFF. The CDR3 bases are TGTGCCAGCACCTCTAGGACAGGAAAGGGTGAGCAGTTCTTC.

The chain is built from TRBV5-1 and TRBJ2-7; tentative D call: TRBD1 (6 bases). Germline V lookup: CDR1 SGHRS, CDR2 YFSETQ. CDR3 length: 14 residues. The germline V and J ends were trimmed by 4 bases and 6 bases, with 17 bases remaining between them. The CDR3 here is CASSPWTDNGEQYF. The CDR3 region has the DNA TGCGCCAGCAGCCCGTGGACAGATAACGGCGAGCAGTACTTC.

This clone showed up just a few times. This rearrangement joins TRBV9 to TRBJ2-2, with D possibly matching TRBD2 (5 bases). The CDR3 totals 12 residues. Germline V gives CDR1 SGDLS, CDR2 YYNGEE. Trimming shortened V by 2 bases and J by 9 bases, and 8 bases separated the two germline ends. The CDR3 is CASSVRGWELFF. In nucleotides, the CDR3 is TGTGCCAGCAGCGTCCGGGGATGGGAGCTGTTTTTT.

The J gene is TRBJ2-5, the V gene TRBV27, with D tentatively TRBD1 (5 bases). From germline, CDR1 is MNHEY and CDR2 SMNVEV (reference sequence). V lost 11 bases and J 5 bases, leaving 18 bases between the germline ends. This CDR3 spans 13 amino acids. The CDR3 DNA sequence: TGTGCCGCAGGCAGGGCCCGAAGGGAGACCCAGTACTTC. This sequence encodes CAAGRARRETQYF.

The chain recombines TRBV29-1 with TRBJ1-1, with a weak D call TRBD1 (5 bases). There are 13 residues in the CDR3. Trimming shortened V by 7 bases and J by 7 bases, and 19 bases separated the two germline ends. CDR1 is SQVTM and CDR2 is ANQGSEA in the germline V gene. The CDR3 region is CSAGGRAGGEAFF. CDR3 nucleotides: TGCAGCGCCGGGGGTAGGGCAGGAGGTGAAGCTTTCTTT.

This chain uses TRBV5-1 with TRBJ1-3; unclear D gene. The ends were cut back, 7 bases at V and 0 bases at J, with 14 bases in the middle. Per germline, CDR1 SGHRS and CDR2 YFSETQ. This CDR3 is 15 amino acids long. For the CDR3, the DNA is TGCGCCAGCCGCCTCGGACTTTCCTCTGGAAACACCATATATTTT. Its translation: CASRLGLSSGNTIYF.

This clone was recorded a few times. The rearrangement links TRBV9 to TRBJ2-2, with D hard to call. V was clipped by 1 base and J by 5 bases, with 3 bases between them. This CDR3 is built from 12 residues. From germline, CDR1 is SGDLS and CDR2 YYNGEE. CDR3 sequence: CASSVLTGELFF. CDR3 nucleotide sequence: TGTGCCAGCAGCGTATTAACCGGGGAGCTGTTTTTT.

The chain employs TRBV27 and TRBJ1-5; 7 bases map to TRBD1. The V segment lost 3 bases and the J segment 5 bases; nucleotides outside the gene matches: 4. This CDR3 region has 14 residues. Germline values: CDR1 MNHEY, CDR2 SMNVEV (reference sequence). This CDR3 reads CASSLYRGDQPQHF. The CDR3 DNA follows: TGTGCCAGCAGTTTGTACAGGGGAGATCAGCCCCAGCATTTT.

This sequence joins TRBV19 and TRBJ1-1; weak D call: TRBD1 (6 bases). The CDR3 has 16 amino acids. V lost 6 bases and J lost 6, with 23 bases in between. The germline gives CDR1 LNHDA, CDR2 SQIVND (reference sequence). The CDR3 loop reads CASSRPRGGEAPEAFF. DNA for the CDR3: TGTGCCAGTAGCCGCCCGAGGGGGGGAGAGGCCCCTGAAGCTTTCTTT.

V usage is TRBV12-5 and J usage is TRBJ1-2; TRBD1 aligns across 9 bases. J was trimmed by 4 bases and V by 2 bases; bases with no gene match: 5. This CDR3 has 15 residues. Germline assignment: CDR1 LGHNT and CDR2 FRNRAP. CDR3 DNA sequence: TGTGCTAGTGGTTTGCTCACGGGACAGGGCTATGGCTACACCTTC. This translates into CASGLLTGQGYGYTF. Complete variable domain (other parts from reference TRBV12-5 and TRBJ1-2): DARVTQTPRHKVTEMGQEVTMRCQPILGHNTVFWYRQTMMQGLELLAYFRNRAPLDDSGMPKDRFSAEMPDATLATLKIQPSEPRDSAVYFCASGLLTGQGYGYTFGSGTRLTVV.

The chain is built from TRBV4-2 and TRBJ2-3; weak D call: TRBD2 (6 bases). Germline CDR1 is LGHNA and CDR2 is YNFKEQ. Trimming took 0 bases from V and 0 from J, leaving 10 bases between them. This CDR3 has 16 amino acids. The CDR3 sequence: CASSQEGGVSTDTQYF. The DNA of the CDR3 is TGTGCCAGCAGCCAAGAAGGCGGGGTTAGCACAGATACGCAGTATTTT.